This T cell receptor beta chain was identified in a study of regulatory T cells in long-lasting Graves disease. General study points: The study found TRBV28, TRBJ1-2 and TRBJ2-5 favored in persistent disease.

As for time point: persistent/refractory GD, antithyroid drugs over 5 years with positive TRAb. PBMCs provided the RNA from which the TCR library was made. Researchers made TCR beta libraries by using iRepertoire HTBI primers and running Arm-PCR on CDR3 regions. TCRdb used MiXCR to reprocess the multiplex PCR reads, holding one entry per CDR3 protein. In the table there are 650,000 to 700,000 distinct CDR3 sequences, 25% to 35% of which are singletons. V was trimmed by 6 bases and J by 2 bases, leaving 14 bases between them. CDR1 is MDHEN, CDR2 SYDVKM, per germline. The CDR3 loop spans 14 amino acids. As regards this clonotype: Its antigen is unidentified.

The TCR was taken from a female donor with Graves disease. Sequencing was performed on peripheral blood mononuclear cells (PBMCs), taken when the disease was refractory, from a patient treated with antithyroid drugs. The genes are TRBV28 and TRBJ2-7; D might be TRBD2 (6 bases). DNA of the CDR3: TGTGCCAGCAGAACGGGACTCCCGACCTACGAGCAGTACTTC. It codes for CASRTGLPTYEQYF.